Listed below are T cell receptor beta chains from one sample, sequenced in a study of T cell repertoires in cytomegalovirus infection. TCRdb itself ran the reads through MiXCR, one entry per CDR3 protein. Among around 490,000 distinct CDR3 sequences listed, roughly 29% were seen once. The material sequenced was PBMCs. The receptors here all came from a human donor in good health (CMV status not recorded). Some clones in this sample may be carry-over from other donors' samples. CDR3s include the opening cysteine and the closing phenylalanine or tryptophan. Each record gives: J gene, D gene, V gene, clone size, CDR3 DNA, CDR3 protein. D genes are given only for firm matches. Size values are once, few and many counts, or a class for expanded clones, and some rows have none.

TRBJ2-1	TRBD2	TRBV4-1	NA	TGCGCCAGCAGCCCTGGGACTAGCGGGAGGGTAACGATGCGGCAGTTCTTC	CASSPGTSGRVTMRQFF
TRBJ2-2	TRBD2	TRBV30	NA	TGTGCCTGGAGCGGCGGGAGGGCCCACGGGGAGCTGTTTTTT	CAWSGGRAHGELFF
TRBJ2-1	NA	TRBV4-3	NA	TGCGCCAGCAGCCAGGGGGCGGGGTTTCGCAAGTTCTTC	CASSQGAGFRKFF
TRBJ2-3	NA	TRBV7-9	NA	TGTGCCAGCAGCTTAGAAAGCCTGTGGGATACGCAGTATTTT	CASSLESLWDTQYF
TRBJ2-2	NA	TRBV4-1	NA	TGCGCCAGCAGACCCCATGGCGGGGAGCTGTTTTTT	CASRPHGGELFF
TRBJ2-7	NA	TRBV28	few	TGTGCCAGCAGTGTATCCGACAGCGGCTACGAGCAGTACTTC	CASSVSDSGYEQYF
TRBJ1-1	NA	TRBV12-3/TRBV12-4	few	TGTGCCAGCAGCCGGTCTCTTGTGTGGGGCACTGAGGCTTTCTTT	CASSRSLVWGTEAFF
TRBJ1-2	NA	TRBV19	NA	TGTGCCACCAGACTCGGGAATGGCTACACCTTC	CATRLGNGYTF
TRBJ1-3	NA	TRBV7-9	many	TGTGCCAGCAGCAACCACAGGGTTAACTCTGGAAACACCATATATTTT	CASSNHRVNSGNTIYF
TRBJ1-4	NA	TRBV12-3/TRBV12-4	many	TGTGCCAGCAGGACCGGGCTTACGGCTAATGAAAAACTGTTTTTT	CASRTGLTANEKLFF
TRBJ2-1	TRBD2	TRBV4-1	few	TGCGCCAGCTCCCGCGGGAGGGCCGGTGGCCACAATGAGCAGTTCTTC	CASSRGRAGGHNEQFF
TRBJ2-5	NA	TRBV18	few	TGTGCCAGCTCACCACCGGGGAACGGGATTAAAGAGACCCAGTACTTC	CASSPPGNGIKETQYF
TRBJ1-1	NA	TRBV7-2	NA	TGTGCCAGCAGCTTAAATCTCGAAGCTTTCTTT	CASSLNLEAFF
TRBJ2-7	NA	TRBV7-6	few	TGTGCCAGCAGCTTTCAGACTAGCTACGAGCAGTACTTC	CASSFQTSYEQYF
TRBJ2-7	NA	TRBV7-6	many	TGTGCCAGCAGCTTAGATATAAGGGACGAGCAGTACTTC	CASSLDIRDEQYF
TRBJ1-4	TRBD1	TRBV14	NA	TGTGCCAGCAGTCCCTTACAGGGGACTAATGAAAAACTGTTTTTT	CASSPLQGTNEKLFF
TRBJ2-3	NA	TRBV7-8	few	TGTGCCAGCAGCCCTAAGACTAGAGCGAGCACAGATACGCAGTATTTT	CASSPKTRASTDTQYF
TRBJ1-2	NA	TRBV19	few	TGTGCCAGTACCGACCCGGGACTGTCGTTTGGCTACACCTTC	CASTDPGLSFGYTF
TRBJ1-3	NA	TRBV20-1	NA	TGCAGTGCTAGAGTCAGGACTCAACCTCTTTCTGGAAACACCATATATTTT	CSARVRTQPLSGNTIYF
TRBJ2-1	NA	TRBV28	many	TGTGCCAGCAGTTTACCTAGCTCTACGTCCTACAATGAGCAGTTCTTC	CASSLPSSTSYNEQFF